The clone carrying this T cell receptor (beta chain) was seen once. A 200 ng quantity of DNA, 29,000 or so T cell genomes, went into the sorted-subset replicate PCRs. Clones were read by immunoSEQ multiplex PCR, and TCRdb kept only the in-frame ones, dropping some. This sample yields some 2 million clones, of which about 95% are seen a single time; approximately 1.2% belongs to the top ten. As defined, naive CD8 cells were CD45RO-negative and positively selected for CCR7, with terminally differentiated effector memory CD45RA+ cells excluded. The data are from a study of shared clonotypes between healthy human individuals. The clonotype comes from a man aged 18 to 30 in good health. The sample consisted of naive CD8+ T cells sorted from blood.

The CDR3 protein is CASSLFGESSYNEQFF. In DNA form, the CDR3 reads TGTGCCAGCAGTTTATTTGGGGAGAGCTCCTACAATGAGCAGTTCTTC. The chain links TRBV27 to TRBJ2-1, with TRBD2 as a possible D gene (5 bases). CDR1 is MNHEY and CDR2 is SMNVEV in the germline V gene (reference sequence). V lost 1 base to trimming and J lost 0 bases, with 10 bases between them. The CDR3 totals 16 residues.